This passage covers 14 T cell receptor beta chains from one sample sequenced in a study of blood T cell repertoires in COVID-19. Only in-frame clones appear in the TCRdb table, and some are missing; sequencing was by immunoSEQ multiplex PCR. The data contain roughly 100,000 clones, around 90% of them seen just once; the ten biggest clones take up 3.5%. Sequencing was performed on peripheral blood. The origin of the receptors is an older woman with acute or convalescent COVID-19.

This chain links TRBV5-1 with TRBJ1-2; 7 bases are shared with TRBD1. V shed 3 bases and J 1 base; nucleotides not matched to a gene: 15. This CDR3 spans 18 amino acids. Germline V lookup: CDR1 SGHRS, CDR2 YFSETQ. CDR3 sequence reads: CASSSLFTSGGRNYGYTF. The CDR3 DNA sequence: TGCGCCAGCAGCTCGCTATTTACCTCAGGGGGGCGTAACTATGGCTACACCTTC.

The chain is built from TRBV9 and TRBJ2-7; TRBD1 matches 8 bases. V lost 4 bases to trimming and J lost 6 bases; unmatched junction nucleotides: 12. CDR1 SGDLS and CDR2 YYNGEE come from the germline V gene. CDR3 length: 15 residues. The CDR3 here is CASSLRPDRVSEQYF. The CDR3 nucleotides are TGTGCCAGCAGCTTAAGGCCGGACAGGGTAAGCGAGCAGTACTTC. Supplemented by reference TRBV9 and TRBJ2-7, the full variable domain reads DSGVTQTPKHLITATGQRVTLRCSPRSGDLSVYWYQQSLDQGLQFLIQYYNGEERAKGNILERFSAQQFPDLHSELNLSSLELGDSALYFCASSLRPDRVSEQYFGPGTRLTVT.

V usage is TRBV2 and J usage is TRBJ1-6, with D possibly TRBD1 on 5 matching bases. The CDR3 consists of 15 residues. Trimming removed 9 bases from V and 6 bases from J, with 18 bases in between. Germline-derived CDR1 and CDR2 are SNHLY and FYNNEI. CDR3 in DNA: TGTGCCAGACAGGATAGCGGGGGGTTTAATTCACCCCTCCACTTT. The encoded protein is CARQDSGGFNSPLHF. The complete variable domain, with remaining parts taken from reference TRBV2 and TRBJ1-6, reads EPEVTQTPSHQVTQMGQEVILRCVPISNHLYFYWYRQILGQKVEFLVSFYNNEISEKSEIFDDQFSVERPDGSNFTLKIRSTKLEDSAMYFCARQDSGGFNSPLHFGNGTRLTVT.

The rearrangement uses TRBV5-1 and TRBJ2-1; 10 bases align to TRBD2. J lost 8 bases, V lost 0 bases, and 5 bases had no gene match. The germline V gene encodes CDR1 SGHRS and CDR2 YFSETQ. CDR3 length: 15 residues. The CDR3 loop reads CASSLASGSVDEQFF. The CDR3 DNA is TGCGCCAGCAGCTTGGCTAGCGGGAGCGTAGATGAGCAGTTCTTC.

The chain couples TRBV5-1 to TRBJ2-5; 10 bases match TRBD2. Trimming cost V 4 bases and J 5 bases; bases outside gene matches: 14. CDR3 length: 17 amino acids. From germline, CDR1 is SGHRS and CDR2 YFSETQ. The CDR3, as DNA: TGCGCCAGCAGCCCCCAACTAGCGGGACTGAGTAGGGAGACCCAGTACTTC. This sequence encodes CASSPQLAGLSRETQYF.

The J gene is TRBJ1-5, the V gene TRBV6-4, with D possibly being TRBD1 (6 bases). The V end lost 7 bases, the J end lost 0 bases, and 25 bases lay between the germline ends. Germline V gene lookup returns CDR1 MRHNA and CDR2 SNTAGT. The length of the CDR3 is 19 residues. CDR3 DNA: TGTGCCAGCATTTCTTTCCTTGGGGGAGACAGGTTTAGCAATCAGCCCCAGCATTTT. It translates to CASISFLGGDRFSNQPQHF.

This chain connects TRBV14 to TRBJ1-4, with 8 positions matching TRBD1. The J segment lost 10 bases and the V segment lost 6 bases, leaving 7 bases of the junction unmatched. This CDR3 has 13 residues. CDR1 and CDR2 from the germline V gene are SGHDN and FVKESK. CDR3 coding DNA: TGTGCCAGCAGTTGGGGACAGGCCGGAAAACTGTTTTTT. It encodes CASSWGQAGKLFF.

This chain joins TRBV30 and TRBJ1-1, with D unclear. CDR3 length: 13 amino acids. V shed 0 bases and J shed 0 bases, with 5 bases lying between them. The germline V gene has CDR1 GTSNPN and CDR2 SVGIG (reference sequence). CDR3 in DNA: TGTGCCTGGAGTGTACGAGTGAACACTGAAGCTTTCTTT. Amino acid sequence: CAWSVRVNTEAFF.

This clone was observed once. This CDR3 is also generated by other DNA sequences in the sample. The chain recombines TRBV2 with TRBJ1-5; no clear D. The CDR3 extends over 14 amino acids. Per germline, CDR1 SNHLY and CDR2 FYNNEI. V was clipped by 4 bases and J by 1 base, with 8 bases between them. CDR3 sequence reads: CASSAEASNQPQHF. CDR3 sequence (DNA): TGTGCCAGCAGTGCGGAGGCGAGCAATCAGCCCCAGCATTTT.

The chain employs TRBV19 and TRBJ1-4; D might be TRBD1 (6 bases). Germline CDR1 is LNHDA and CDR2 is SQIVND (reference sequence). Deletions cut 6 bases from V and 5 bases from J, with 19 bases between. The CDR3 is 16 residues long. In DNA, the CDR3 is TGTGCCAGTAGCCAAAACCTCAGGGGTAGGAATGAAAAACTGTTTTTT. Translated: CASSQNLRGRNEKLFF.

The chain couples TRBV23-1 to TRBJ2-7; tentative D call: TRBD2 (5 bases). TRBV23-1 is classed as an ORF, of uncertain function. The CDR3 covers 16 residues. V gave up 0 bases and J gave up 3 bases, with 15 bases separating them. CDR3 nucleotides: TGCGCCAGCAGTCAATCAACCGGTTGTGAGGGCTACGAGCAGTACGTC. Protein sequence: CASSQSTGCEGYEQYV.

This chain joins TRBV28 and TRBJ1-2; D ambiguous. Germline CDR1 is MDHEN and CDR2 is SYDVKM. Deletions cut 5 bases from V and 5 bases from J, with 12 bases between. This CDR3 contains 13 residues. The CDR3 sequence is CASSPSEQYGYTF. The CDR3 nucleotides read TGTGCCAGCAGTCCTTCGGAACAGTATGGCTACACCTTC.

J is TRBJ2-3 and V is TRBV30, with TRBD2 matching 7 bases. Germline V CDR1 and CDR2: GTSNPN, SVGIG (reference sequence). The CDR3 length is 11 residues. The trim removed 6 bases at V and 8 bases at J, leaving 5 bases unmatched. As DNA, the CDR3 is TGTGCCTGCCCCTCGGGGGGTACGCAGTATTTT. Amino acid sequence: CACPSGGTQYF.

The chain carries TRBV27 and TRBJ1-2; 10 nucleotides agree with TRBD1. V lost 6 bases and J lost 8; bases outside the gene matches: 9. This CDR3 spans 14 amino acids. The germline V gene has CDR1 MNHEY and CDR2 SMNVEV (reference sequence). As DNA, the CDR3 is TGTGCCAGCAGAAGATCCGGGACAGGGGAAGGCTACACCTTC. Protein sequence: CASRRSGTGEGYTF.